What follows are 10 T cell receptor beta chains derived from one specimen sequenced in a study of blood T cells in healthy people across ages. Using a J-beta primer mix together with a sample-barcoded 5' primer, a second PCR was run for roughly 6 to 11 cycles. TCRdb fed the 5' RACE reads into MiXCR, producing one record per CDR3 protein. The sample records 500,000 to 700,000 distinct CDR3 sequences, roughly 30% being singletons. Sequencing was done on a sample of blood. The receptor set was obtained from a woman aged 80 or over in good health.

This clonotype was recorded many times. The chain joins TRBV20-1 to TRBJ2-3; 15 nucleotides line up with TRBD2. The germline CDR1 and CDR2 sequences are DFQATT and SNEGSKA (reference sequence). This CDR3 comprises 16 residues. J lost 6 bases, V lost 6 bases, and 10 bases had no gene match. CDR3 coding DNA: TGCAGTGCCCCGCCCCCGGGACTAGCGGGGGGCGATACGCAGTATTTT. It yields the protein CSAPPPGLAGGDTQYF.

As for this clonotype: This may come from a read error, since a much larger clone is one base off. The chain is built from TRBV7-2 and TRBJ2-5, with TRBD1 matching over 7 bases. This CDR3 has 15 residues. V was clipped by 5 bases and J by 11 bases; unmatched bases: 17. CDR1 SGHTA and CDR2 FQGNSA come from the germline V gene. The CDR3 loop reads CASSPNSNRGNEQYF. In nucleotides, the CDR3 is TGTGCCAGCAGCCCAAACTCCAACAGGGGAAATGAGCAGTACTTC.

This chain joins TRBV27 and TRBJ2-4; D not resolved. Germline CDR1 is MNHEY and CDR2 is SMNVEV (reference sequence). The CDR3 length is 13 residues. Trimming took 5 bases from V and 1 from J, leaving 6 bases between them. The CDR3 protein is CASSLFAKNIQYF. DNA for the CDR3: TGTGCCAGCAGTCTTTTTGCCAAAAACATTCAGTACTTC.

The chain links TRBV5-1 to TRBJ1-2; D perhaps matches TRBD1 (6 bases). The CDR3 is made up of 16 amino acids. Germline V gives CDR1 SGHRS, CDR2 YFSETQ. The V and J ends lost 5 bases and 3 bases respectively, with 20 bases between them. CDR3 amino acids: CASRAGGTPNDYGYTF. The CDR3 region has the DNA TGCGCCAGCAGAGCGGGGGGGACACCAAACGACTATGGCTACACCTTC. The variable domain in full, with the rest retrieved from reference TRBV5-1 and TRBJ1-2, is KAGVTQTPRYLIKTRGQQVTLSCSPISGHRSVSWYQQTPGQGLQFLFEYFSETQRNKGNFPGRFSGRQFSNSRSEMNVSTLELGDSALYLCASRAGGTPNDYGYTFGSGTRLTVV.

The V call is TRBV21-1, the J call TRBJ2-3; TRBD1, as called in the table, went unchecked against the DNA. TRBV21-1 constitutes a pseudogene. This CDR3 region has 16 residues. CDR3 loop: CASSPQGEFNTDAQYF. The DNA for the CDR3 is TGTGCCAGCAGCCCCCAGGGTGAATTTAACACAGATGCGCAGTATTTT.

Comment on this clonotype: It may be a read error: a sequence one base away is much more abundant. The CDR3 nucleotides read TGTGCCAGCAATCGGGGGAAAGCCTACGAGCAGTACTTC. Encoded protein: CASNRGKAYEQYF. The chain employs TRBV6-1 and TRBJ2-7, with a tentative D call TRBD2 (6 bases). The CDR3 spans 13 residues. Germline values: CDR1 MNHNS, CDR2 SASEGT. Trimming removed 7 bases from V and 2 bases from J, with 12 bases in between.

This clonotype was seen repeatedly, ten times or more. A read error may explain this, as a much larger clone is one base away. The chain is built from TRBV5-1 and TRBJ2-7; 11 bases agree with TRBD2. CDR3 length: 15 residues. Germline assignment: CDR1 SGHRS and CDR2 YFSETQ. Trimming at V came to 0 bases and at J to 5 bases, leaving 4 bases not matched to a gene. The CDR3 DNA follows: TGCGCCAGCAGCTTGGGTAGCGGGGGGGCCCACGAGCAGTACTTC. It yields the protein CASSLGSGGAHEQYF.

As concerns this clonotype: This clone may be a read error of a much larger clone one base away. The J gene is TRBJ2-5, the V gene TRBV5-1; TRBD1 is a possible D gene (6 bases). From germline, CDR1 is SGHRS and CDR2 YFSETQ. The CDR3 spans 15 residues. Trimming took off 0 bases at V and 9 bases at J, with 18 bases between the two ends. CDR3 protein: CASSLETGLPEPQYF. Here the CDR3 DNA reads TGCGCCAGCAGCTTGGAGACAGGTCTTCCTGAGCCCCAGTACTTC.

The chain uses TRBV7-2 and TRBJ2-1; 8 bases align to TRBD1. J lost 5 bases, V lost 5 bases, and 5 bases had no gene match. Germline V gene data show CDR1 as SGHTA and CDR2 as FQGNSA. CDR3 length: 14 residues. This CDR3 reads CASSPQQGDNEQFF. The CDR3 bases are TGTGCCAGCAGCCCACAACAGGGGGACAATGAGCAGTTCTTC.

The chain couples TRBV24-1 to TRBJ2-2, with 8 bases aligning to TRBD2. CDR3 length: 16 residues. Germline CDR1 KGHDR, CDR2 SFDVKD. V shed 3 bases and J 5 bases; nucleotides not matched to a gene: 7. CDR3 coding DNA: TGTGCCACCAGTGATCCGAGCGGGAGTAATACCGGGGAGCTGTTTTTT. This encodes CATSDPSGSNTGELFF.